This entry describes one T cell receptor beta chain. TCRdb re-called the reads through MiXCR, storing one row per CDR3 protein. The sample gives approximately 750,000 distinct CDR3 sequences, about a third of which show up once; under 3.5% is in the top ten. Germline CDR1 and CDR2: MDHEN and SYDVKM. V shed 4 bases and J 4 bases; nucleotides not matched to a gene: 8. The CDR3 consists of 16 residues. The record originates from a study of T cell repertoires in cytomegalovirus infection. The specimen sequenced was PBMCs. The rearrangement joins TRBV28 to TRBJ2-4; 9 bases match TRBD1. The TCR sequence derives from a human donor in good health (CMV status not recorded). Some clones in this sample may be carry-over from other donors' samples. CDR3 protein: CASSSGGQGFKNIQYF. The CDR3 DNA reads TGTGCCAGCAGTTCCGGCGGACAGGGGTTTAAAAACATTCAGTACTTC.